The 7 T cell receptor beta chains below all came from one sample that was sequenced in a study of cytomegalovirus exposure and HLA in healthy donors. The PCR contained 60 Vbeta and 13 Jbeta primers. TCRdb's copy holds only in-frame clones and misses some; the assay was immunoSEQ multiplex PCR. The repertoire holds 120,000 or so clones, with over 75% as singletons. The specimen was PBMCs. The receptors originated from a woman aged 18-29 years in good health and CMV-seronegative.

This clone was detected once. The V gene is TRBV23-1, the J gene TRBJ2-7, with D maybe TRBD1 (5 bases). TRBV23-1 is given ORF status, its function remaining uncertain. The ends were cut back, 4 bases at V and 2 bases at J, with 15 bases in the middle. This CDR3 is 15 amino acids long. CDR3 bases: TGCGCCAGCAGTCGCGTTGGGAACAGGACCTACGAGCAGTACTTC. Residues: CASSRVGNRTYEQYF.

The rearrangement uses TRBV2 and TRBJ2-6, with TRBD2 as a possible D gene (5 bases). This CDR3 spans 19 amino acids. V was clipped by 4 bases and J by 0 bases, with 19 bases between them. The germline gives CDR1 SNHLY, CDR2 FYNNEI. The CDR3 nucleotides are TGTGCCAGCAGTGTGGCGAGGGCTTGGGTCCCCTCTGGGGCCAACGTCCTGACTTTC. It codes for CASSVARAWVPSGANVLTF.

CDR3 bases: TGTGCCAGCAGGGAGGTACAGTCGAATGAAAAACTGTTTTTT. Protein: CASREVQSNEKLFF. The rearrangement links TRBV6-5 to TRBJ1-4; no firm D call. CDR1 and CDR2 from the germline V gene are MNHEY and SVGAGI. V was pared by 6 bases and J by 5 bases, with 13 bases between. The CDR3 consists of 14 residues.

This chain connects TRBV9 to TRBJ2-2; D is possibly TRBD2 (7 bases). The ends were cut back, 2 bases at V and 4 bases at J, with 12 bases in the middle. This CDR3 region has 15 residues. The germline V gene encodes CDR1 SGDLS and CDR2 YYNGEE. DNA for the CDR3: TGTGCCAGCAGCGTTCGGGGGGCGAGCACCGGGGAGCTGTTTTTT. Its translation is CASSVRGASTGELFF. Variable domain in full (rest from reference TRBV9 and TRBJ2-2): DSGVTQTPKHLITATGQRVTLRCSPRSGDLSVYWYQQSLDQGLQFLIQYYNGEERAKGNILERFSAQQFPDLHSELNLSSLELGDSALYFCASSVRGASTGELFFGEGSRLTVL.

This clone was counted a single time. One end of the junction varies from germline; a read error may be responsible. This chain joins TRBV5-4 and TRBJ2-6, with TRBD1 as a possible D gene (5 bases). The germline V gene has CDR1 SGHNT and CDR2 YYREEE (reference sequence). The CDR3 length is 15 residues. The DNA for the CDR3 is TGTGCCAGCAGCCCGCGCGGCGGTGGGGCCAACGGCCTGACTTTC. Its translation: CASSPRGGGANGLTF.

The chain is built from TRBV6-5 and TRBJ2-2; 13 nucleotides match TRBD2. The CDR3 totals 15 residues. Germline V gene sequence: CDR1 MNHEY, CDR2 SVGAGI. V dropped 10 bases and J dropped 0; count of bases not matched to a gene: 2. CDR3 DNA: TGTGCCACAGGGACTAGCGGGGCGAACACCGGGGAGCTGTTTTTT. The encoded protein is CATGTSGANTGELFF.

The chain recombines TRBV18 with TRBJ2-1, with 8 bases that match TRBD2. J was trimmed by 7 bases and V by 4 bases; bases with no gene match: 9. Germline V gene sequence: CDR1 KGHSH, CDR2 LQKENI. This CDR3 has 15 amino acids. The CDR3 DNA sequence: TGTGCCAGCTCACTCAGCGGGGGTGGCCTGAATGAGCAGTTCTTC. Protein: CASSLSGGGLNEQFF.